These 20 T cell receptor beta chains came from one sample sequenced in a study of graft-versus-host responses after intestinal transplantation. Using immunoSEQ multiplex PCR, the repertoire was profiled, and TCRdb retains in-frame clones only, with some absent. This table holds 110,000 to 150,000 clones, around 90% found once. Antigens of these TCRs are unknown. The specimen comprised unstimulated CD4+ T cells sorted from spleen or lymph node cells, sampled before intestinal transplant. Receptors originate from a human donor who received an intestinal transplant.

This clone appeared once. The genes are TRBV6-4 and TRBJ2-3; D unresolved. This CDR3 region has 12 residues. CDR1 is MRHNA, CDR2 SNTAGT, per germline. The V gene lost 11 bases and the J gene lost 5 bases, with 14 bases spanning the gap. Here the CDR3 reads CAPAKIEDTQYF. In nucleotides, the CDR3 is TGTGCCCCCGCAAAAATTGAAGATACGCAGTATTTT.

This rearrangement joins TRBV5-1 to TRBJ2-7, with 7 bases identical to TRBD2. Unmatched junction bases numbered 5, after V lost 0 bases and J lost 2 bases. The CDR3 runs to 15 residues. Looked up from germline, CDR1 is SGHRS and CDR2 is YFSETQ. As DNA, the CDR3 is TGCGCCAGCAGCTTGGGCCTAGCGGCAACCTACGAGCAGTACTTC. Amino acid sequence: CASSLGLAATYEQYF.

CDR3 amino acids: CASSLAQGSNQPQHF. The DNA for the CDR3 is TGTGCCAGCAGTTTAGCCCAGGGTAGCAATCAGCCCCAGCATTTT. The V gene is TRBV27, the J gene TRBJ1-5; D may be TRBD1 (5 bases). Germline V gene sequence: CDR1 MNHEY, CDR2 SMNVEV (reference sequence). Trimming stripped 2 bases from V and 0 bases from J, with 8 bases between. The length of the CDR3 is 15 residues.

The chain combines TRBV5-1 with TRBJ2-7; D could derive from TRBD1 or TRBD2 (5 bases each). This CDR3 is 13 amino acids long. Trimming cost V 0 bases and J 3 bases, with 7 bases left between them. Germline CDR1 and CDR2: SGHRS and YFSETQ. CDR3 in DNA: TGCGCCAGCAGCTTGGCGGGGCTCTACGAGCAGTACTTC. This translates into CASSLAGLYEQYF.

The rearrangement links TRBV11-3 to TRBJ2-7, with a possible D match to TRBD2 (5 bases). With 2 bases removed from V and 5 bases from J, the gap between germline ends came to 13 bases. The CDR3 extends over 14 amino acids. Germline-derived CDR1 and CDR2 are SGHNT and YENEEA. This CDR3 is CASSLRGMGNEQYF. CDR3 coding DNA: TGTGCCAGCAGCTTACGAGGGATGGGGAACGAGCAGTACTTC. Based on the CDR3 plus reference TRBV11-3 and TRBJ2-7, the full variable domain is EAGVVQSPRYKIIEKKQPVAFWCNPISGHNTLYWYLQNLGQGPELLIRYENEEAVDDSQLPKDRFSAERLKGVDSTLKIQPAELGDSAVYLCASSLRGMGNEQYFGPGTRLTVT.

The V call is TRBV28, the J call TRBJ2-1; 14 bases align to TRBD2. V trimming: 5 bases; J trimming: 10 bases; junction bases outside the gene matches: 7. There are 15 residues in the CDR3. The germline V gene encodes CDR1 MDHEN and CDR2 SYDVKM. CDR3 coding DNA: TGTGCCAGCAGTCCGGGACTAGCGGGAGTTGAGGAGCAGTTCTTC. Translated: CASSPGLAGVEEQFF.

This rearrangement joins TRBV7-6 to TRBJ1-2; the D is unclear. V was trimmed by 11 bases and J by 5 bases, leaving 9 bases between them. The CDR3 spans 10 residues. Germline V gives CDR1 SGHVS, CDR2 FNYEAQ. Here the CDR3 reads CAPPRYGYTF. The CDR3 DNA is TGTGCCCCCCCGCGGTATGGCTACACCTTC.

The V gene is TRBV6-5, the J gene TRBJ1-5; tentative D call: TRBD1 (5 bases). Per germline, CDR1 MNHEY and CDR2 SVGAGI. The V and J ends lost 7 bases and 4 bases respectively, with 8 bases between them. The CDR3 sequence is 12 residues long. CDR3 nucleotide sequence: TGTGCCAGCACCACAGGAAATCAGCCCCAGCATTTT. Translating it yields CASTTGNQPQHF.

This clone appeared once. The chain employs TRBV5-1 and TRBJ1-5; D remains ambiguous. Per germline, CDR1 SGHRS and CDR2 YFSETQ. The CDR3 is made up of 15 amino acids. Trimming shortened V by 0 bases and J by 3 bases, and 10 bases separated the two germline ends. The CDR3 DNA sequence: TGCGCCAGCAGCTTGGGTGACGGGAACAATCAGCCCCAGCATTTT. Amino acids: CASSLGDGNNQPQHF. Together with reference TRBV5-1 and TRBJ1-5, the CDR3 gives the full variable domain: KAGVTQTPRYLIKTRGQQVTLSCSPISGHRSVSWYQQTPGQGLQFLFEYFSETQRNKGNFPGRFSGRQFSNSRSEMNVSTLELGDSALYLCASSLGDGNNQPQHFGDGTRLSIL.

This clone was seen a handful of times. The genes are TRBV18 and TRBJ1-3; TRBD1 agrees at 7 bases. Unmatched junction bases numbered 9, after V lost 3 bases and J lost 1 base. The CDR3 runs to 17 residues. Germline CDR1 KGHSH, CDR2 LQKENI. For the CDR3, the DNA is TGTGCCAGCTCACCCCTCGACAGGGCCCCTTCTGGAAACACCATATATTTT. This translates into CASSPLDRAPSGNTIYF.

The CDR3 sequence is CAWSWTGGTNTEAFF. The CDR3 bases are TGTGCCTGGAGTTGGACAGGGGGCACAAACACTGAAGCTTTCTTT. The V call is TRBV30, the J call TRBJ1-1; 11 bases match TRBD1. J lost 2 bases, V lost 2 bases, and 4 bases had no gene match. Germline V gene sequence: CDR1 GTSNPN, CDR2 SVGIG (reference sequence). The CDR3 is made up of 15 amino acids.

The chain's CDR3 is CASIKLQGQNTEAFF. The CDR3 DNA is TGTGCCAGCATCAAACTACAGGGGCAGAACACTGAAGCTTTCTTT. The chain has TRBV6-5 and TRBJ1-1; 7 bases agree with TRBD1. The CDR3 loop spans 15 amino acids. Germline lookup yields CDR1 MNHEY and CDR2 SVGAGI. Germline trimming cut 7 bases from V and 1 base from J; bases unmatched to any gene: 9.

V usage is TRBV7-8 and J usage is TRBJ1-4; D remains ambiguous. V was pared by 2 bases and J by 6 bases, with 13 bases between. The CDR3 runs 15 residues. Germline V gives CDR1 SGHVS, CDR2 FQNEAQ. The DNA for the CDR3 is TGTGCCAGCAGCTTAATCCGATCCCCTGATGAAAAACTGTTTTTT. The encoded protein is CASSLIRSPDEKLFF.

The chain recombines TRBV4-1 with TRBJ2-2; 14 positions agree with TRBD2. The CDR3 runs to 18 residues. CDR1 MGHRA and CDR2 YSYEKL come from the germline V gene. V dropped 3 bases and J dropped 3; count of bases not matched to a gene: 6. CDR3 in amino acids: CASSHRLAGGTDTGELFF. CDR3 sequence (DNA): TGCGCCAGCAGCCATCGACTAGCGGGAGGGACGGACACCGGGGAGCTGTTTTTT.

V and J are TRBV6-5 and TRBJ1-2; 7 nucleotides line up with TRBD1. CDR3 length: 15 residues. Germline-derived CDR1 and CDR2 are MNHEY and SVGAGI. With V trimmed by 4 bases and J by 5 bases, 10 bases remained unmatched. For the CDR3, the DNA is TGTGCCAGCAGTTCTTCACAGGGGACGAGGTATGGCTACACCTTC. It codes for CASSSSQGTRYGYTF.

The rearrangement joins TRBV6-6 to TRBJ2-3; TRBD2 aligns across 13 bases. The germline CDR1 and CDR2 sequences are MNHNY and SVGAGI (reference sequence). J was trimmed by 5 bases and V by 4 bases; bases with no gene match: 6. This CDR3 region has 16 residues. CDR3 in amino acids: CASSLRTSGRGDTQYF. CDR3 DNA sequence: TGTGCCAGCAGTTTACGGACTAGCGGGAGAGGAGATACGCAGTATTTT.

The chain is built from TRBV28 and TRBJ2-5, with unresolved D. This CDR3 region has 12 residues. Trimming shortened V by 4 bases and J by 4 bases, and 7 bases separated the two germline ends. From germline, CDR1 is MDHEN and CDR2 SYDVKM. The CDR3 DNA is TGTGCCAGCAGTTGGGGTCGAGAGACCCAGTACTTC. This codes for CASSWGRETQYF. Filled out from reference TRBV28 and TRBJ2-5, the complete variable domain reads DVKVTQSSRYLVKRTGEKVFLECVQDMDHENMFWYRQDPGLGLRLIYFSYDVKMKEKGDIPEGYSVSREKKERFSLILESASTNQTSMYLCASSWGRETQYFGPGTRLLVL.

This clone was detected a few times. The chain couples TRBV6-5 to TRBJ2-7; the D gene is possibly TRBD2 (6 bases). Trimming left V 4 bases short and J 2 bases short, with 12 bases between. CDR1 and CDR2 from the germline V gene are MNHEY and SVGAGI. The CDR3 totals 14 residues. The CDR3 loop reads CASSWASDAYEQYF. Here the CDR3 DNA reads TGTGCCAGCAGTTGGGCTAGCGATGCCTACGAGCAGTACTTC.

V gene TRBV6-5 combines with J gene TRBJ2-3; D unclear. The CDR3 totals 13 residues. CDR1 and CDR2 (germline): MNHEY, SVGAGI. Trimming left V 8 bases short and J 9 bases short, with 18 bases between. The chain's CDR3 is CASVSPGSGTQYF. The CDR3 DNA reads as TGTGCCAGCGTCTCGCCTGGTAGTGGCACGCAGTATTTT.

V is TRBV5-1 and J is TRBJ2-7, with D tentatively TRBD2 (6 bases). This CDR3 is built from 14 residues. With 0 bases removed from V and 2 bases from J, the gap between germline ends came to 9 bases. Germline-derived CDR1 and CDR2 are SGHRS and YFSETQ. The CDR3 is CASSLASSAYEQYF. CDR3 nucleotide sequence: TGCGCCAGCAGCTTGGCCTCTAGCGCCTACGAGCAGTACTTC.